This T cell receptor (beta chain) was retrieved from a study of blood T cell repertoires in COVID-19 (dated by TCRdb to the early 2020s). Concerning the study at large: Samples from collaborators originated in the United States, Italy and Spain and spanned both the acute and convalescent phases of COVID-19. The material from the prospective study consisted of cDNA or gDNA derived from T cells, B-cell-depleted T cells, or PBMCs. The dataset comprised deeply sampled blood TCRbeta repertoires from subjects exposed to, actively infected with, or recovered from COVID-19. A freely available public database, intended as a resource for researchers studying the immune response to SARS-CoV-2, is where the repertoires were released. The samples were drawn from two sources: the first 160 participants of the ongoing ImmuneRACE study, and some 1,300 subjects contributed by 6 global collaborators. Nearly every sample came with metadata listing a de-identified subject ID, COVID-19 status, age in years and sex. Where available, HLA class I and class II types were obtained from metadata supplied by the sample provider rather than from assay-based typing.

Comments on this clone: Its antigen remains undetermined. The input lacks base qualities; no much larger clone sits a single base away.

The germline V gene encodes CDR1 GTSNPN and CDR2 SVGIG (reference sequence). The CDR3 starts with the cysteine, ends with the phenylalanine, and has 9 residues. The DNA shown is the 27-base CDR3, in frame from base 1. V gives up 3 bases and J gives up 11 bases, and the segment between their germline ends measures 7 bases. TCRbeta CDR3 regions were amplified from genomic DNA using the immunoSEQ Assay, a bias-controlled multiplex PCR. In the source study's methods: Nucleated cell counts per sample were estimated from amplification of reference gene primers within the assay. To quantify the absolute abundance of each unique TCRbeta CDR3 rearrangement, sequence reads were collapsed and filtered. For each sample, productive Simpson clonality was calculated as the square root of Simpson's diversity index across productive rearrangements. Drawn from immuneACCESS, this table holds only the in-frame rearrangements with V and J called that TCRdb kept. Clones are partly lost; checked studies trace under half to an unresolved V gene and leave the rest unexplained. That table supplies the V and J calls and clone size; D and trimming were determined from the DNA. For this sample there are fewer than 300,000 clones; around 85% appear just once. About 2.5% of the sample is in the top ten clones.

Participants in the prospective study were enrolled through a virtual design, were aged 18 to 89 years, and lived in some 24 United States geographic areas. In the prospective study, participants were assigned to cohorts based on the clinical history participants reported in a screening survey and a study questionnaire. ImmuneRACE Cohort 3 recovered participants were defined by two consecutive negative NP/OP PCR tests, healthcare professional clearance, or symptom resolution. In the prospective study, whole blood, serum and a nasopharyngeal or oropharyngeal swab were collected from each participant by mobile phlebotomists. Prospective study participants could optionally give additional blood draws and questionnaires over an approximately two-month period. Prospective study blood samples were shipped either frozen or at room temperature before DNA extraction. The study at large found these results: The quantity of clinical and demographic metadata differed by source and by participant and was supplied without curation.

The material sequenced was PBMCs or T cells enriched from blood (not recorded which). This receptor chain uses TRBV30 and TRBJ1-1; no D gene is confidently identified. The sequence was obtained from a woman between 50 and 59 years old who had recovered from COVID-19. The sequence in DNA is TGTGCCTGGAGGCCCGGGGCTTTCTTT. This sequence encodes CAWRPGAFF.